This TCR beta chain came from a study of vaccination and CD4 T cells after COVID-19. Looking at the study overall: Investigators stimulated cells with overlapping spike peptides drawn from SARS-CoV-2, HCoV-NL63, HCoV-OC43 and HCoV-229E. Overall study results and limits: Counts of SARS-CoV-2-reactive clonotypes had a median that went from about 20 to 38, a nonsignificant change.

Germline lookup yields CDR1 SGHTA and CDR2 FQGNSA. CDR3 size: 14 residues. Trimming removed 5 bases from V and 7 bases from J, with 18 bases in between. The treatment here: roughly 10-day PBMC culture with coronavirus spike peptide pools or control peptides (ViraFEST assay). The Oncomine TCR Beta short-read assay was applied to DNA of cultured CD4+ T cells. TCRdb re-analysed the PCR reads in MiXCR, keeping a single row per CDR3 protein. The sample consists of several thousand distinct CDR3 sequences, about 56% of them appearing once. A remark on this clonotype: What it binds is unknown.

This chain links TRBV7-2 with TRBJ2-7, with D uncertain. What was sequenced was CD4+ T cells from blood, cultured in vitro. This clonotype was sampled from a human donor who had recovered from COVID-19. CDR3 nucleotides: TGTGCCAGCAGCCCCCTGGCCGGCATGAGGGAGCAGTACTTC. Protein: CASSPLAGMREQYF.